The clone carrying this TCR beta chain turned up a few times. The data stem from a study of T-cell memory formation after mild COVID-19. TCRdb reanalysed the 5' RACE reads using MiXCR and keeps one entry per CDR3 protein. Of 300,000 to 350,000 distinct CDR3 sequences listed, roughly 13% were seen once; the top ten hold over 20%. V dropped 0 bases and J dropped 9; count of bases not matched to a gene: 6. Germline assignment: CDR1 MNHEY and CDR2 SVGAGI. The CDR3 has 16 residues. The chain carries TRBV6-5 and TRBJ2-1; 12 positions agree with TRBD2. The source is a man in his late teens or twenties who had mild COVID-19 (a few samples of this study predate the infection). Cell type and time point are not known. The sample consisted of PBMCs or a T cell subset sorted from them (not recorded which). CDR3 sequence reads: CASSYSRTSGVGEQFF. The CDR3 coding sequence is TGTGCCAGCAGTTACTCGCGGACTAGCGGGGTAGGTGAGCAGTTCTTC.